A selection of T cell receptor beta chains follows, all from one sample in a study of blood T cell repertoires in COVID-19. Generated by immunoSEQ multiplex PCR, the TCRdb table keeps only in-frame clones and is missing some. The sample lists 60,000 to 85,000 clones; 86% were seen once. The sample consisted of peripheral blood. These receptor sequences come from a human donor in a cohort sampled during active COVID-19. The CDR3 runs from the conserved cysteine through the conserved F or W. A D gene is named only where the DNA matches it firmly. The size of a clone is reported for some rows only, either as once, few or many, or as a class for expanded clones.

CASRYRATEAFF TGTGCCAGCAGGTACAGGGCCACTGAAGCTTTCTTT NA NA TRBJ1-1 TRBV5-6
CASSRGTAGLGGYTF TGTGCCAGCAGCCGCGGGACGGCGGGTCTCGGTGGCTACACCTTC NA NA TRBJ1-2 TRBV28
CASSPERMQGFYEQYF TGTGCCAGCTCACCAGAGAGGATGCAGGGCTTTTACGAGCAGTACTTC NA NA TRBJ2-7 TRBV18
CASSFGGGPPNYGYTF TGTGCCAGCAGCTTTGGAGGGGGCCCACCCAACTATGGCTACACCTTC few TRBD1 TRBJ1-2 TRBV5-4
CASSYDASGGTVLYNEQFF TGTGCCAGCAGCTACGATGCTAGCGGGGGTACCGTTCTCTACAATGAGCAGTTCTTC once TRBD2 TRBJ2-1 TRBV7-8
CASSSFPDTQYF TGTGCCAGCAGTTCATTCCCAGATACGCAGTATTTT NA NA TRBJ2-3 TRBV6-6
CASRGPDRGNYGYTF TGTGCCAGCAGGGGTCCGGACAGGGGTAACTATGGCTACACCTTC NA TRBD1 TRBJ1-2 TRBV7-9
CASSPSSTVHEQFF TGTGCCAGCTCACCATCGTCGACAGTTCACGAGCAGTTCTTC NA NA TRBJ2-1 TRBV18
CASSLGRTGGQETQYF TGTGCCAGCAGCTTAGGGAGGACAGGGGGACAAGAGACCCAGTACTTC NA TRBD1 TRBJ2-5 TRBV7-7
CASSPHLIALEQYF TGTGCCAGCAGCCCCCATTTGATTGCGTTAGAGCAGTACTTC NA NA TRBJ2-7 TRBV28
CASSQFQGAADTEAFF TGTGCCAGCAGCCAATTCCAGGGGGCAGCGGACACTGAAGCTTTCTTT NA TRBD1 TRBJ1-1 TRBV3-1/TRBV3-2
CAAAPMGGKENEQFF TGTGCCGCCGCCCCCATGGGGGGGAAGGAAAATGAGCAGTTCTTC NA TRBD2 TRBJ2-1 TRBV10-3
CASSRNIYEQYF TGTGCCAGCAGCCGTAATATCTACGAGCAGTACTTC NA NA TRBJ2-7 TRBV14
CASTKPPGEGVPTQAFF TGTGCCAGCACGAAACCCCCCGGGGAGGGGGTTCCCACTCAAGCTTTCTTT NA NA TRBJ1-1 TRBV2
CASSPVAGGATDTQYF TGTGCCAGCTCACCAGTAGCGGGGGGCGCCACAGATACGCAGTATTTT NA TRBD2 TRBJ2-3 TRBV18
CASSPQTGYEQFF TGTGCCAGCAGCCCCCAAACAGGGTACGAGCAGTTCTTC NA NA TRBJ2-1 TRBV28
CASSQGRGSTGELFF TGCGCCAGCAGCCAAGGGCGGGGGTCCACCGGGGAGCTGTTTTTT few TRBD2 TRBJ2-2 TRBV4-1
CASSQAAQDSNQPQHF TGTGCCAGCAGCCAAGCGGCGCAGGATAGCAATCAGCCCCAGCATTTT NA NA TRBJ1-5 TRBV3-1/TRBV3-2
CASSSPGTANYGYTF TGTGCCAGCAGCAGCCCCGGGACAGCTAACTATGGCTACACCTTC NA TRBD1 TRBJ1-2 TRBV7-2
CASNPEMRPFGGNTIYF TGTGCCAGCAACCCTGAGATGAGGCCATTCGGGGGAAACACCATATATTTT NA NA TRBJ1-3 TRBV11-3
CASSYSTGGGTEAFF TGTGCCAGCAGTTACTCCACAGGGGGAGGGACTGAAGCTTTCTTT NA TRBD1 TRBJ1-1 TRBV6-6
CASSRSQRGDNEQFF TGTGCCAGCAGTCGCTCTCAGCGGGGGGACAATGAGCAGTTCTTC NA TRBD2 TRBJ2-1 TRBV6-5
CASSGLAYEQYF TGTGCCAGCAGTGGACTAGCCTACGAGCAGTACTTC NA NA TRBJ2-7 TRBV2
CASSLDGTGRAVHF TGCGCCAGCAGCTTGGATGGGACAGGGAGGGCGGTCCACTTT once TRBD1 TRBJ1-6 TRBV5-1
CASRSTGQGTYEQYF TGTGCCAGCAGGTCCACGGGACAGGGTACCTACGAGCAGTACTTC NA TRBD1 TRBJ2-7 TRBV5-4
CASSQKGAREKAFF TGTGCCAGCAGCCAGAAGGGGGCGCGAGAAAAAGCTTTCTTT NA TRBD1 TRBJ1-1 TRBV5-4
CASSQVIAGGTDTQYF TGCGCCAGCAGCCAAGTCATCGCAGGGGGCACAGATACGCAGTATTTT NA NA TRBJ2-3 TRBV4-3
CASFSWTSGEGDTQYF TGTGCCAGCTTCTCATGGACTAGCGGGGAAGGAGATACGCAGTATTTT few TRBD2 TRBJ2-3 TRBV5-6
CACSRGDQETQYF TGTGCCTGCTCGCGGGGGGACCAAGAGACCCAGTACTTC NA TRBD2 TRBJ2-5 TRBV30
CASSLGGGTDTQYF TGCGCCAGCAGCTTGGGTGGAGGGACAGATACGCAGTATTTT NA NA TRBJ2-3 TRBV5-1
CASSPQMSLAGGELFF TGTGCCAGCAGCCCACAGATGAGTCTAGCTGGCGGGGAGCTGTTTTTT NA NA TRBJ2-2 TRBV9
CASTPTGLNTEAFF TGTGCCAGCACCCCTACAGGGCTCAACACTGAAGCTTTCTTT NA NA TRBJ1-1 TRBV5-6